The 3 T cell receptor beta chains presented below share a single source sample, sequenced in a study of T-cell memory formation after mild COVID-19. From the 5' RACE reads, TCRdb called clonotypes with MiXCR, one entry per CDR3 protein. The table lists 450,000 to 650,000 distinct CDR3 sequences, about a fifth of them singletons. The sequenced material came from PBMCs or a T cell subset sorted from them (not recorded which). The origin of the receptors is an adult woman who had mild COVID-19 (a few samples of this study predate the infection). Cell type and time point are not known.

The CDR3 here is CAWSVMGSGELFF. Here the CDR3 DNA reads TGTGCCTGGAGTGTAATGGGGTCCGGGGAGCTGTTTTTT. The rearrangement joins TRBV30 to TRBJ2-2; D gene ambiguous. Germline V gene sequence: CDR1 GTSNPN, CDR2 SVGIG (reference sequence). Trimming left V 0 bases short and J 6 bases short, with 8 bases between. The CDR3 contains 13 residues.

This chain connects TRBV3-1 to TRBJ2-5; possible D gene TRBD1, 6 bases. CDR3 length equals 15 residues. The V gene lost 4 bases and the J gene lost 1 base, with 13 bases spanning the gap. Germline loops: CDR1 LGHDT, CDR2 YNNKEL (reference sequence). The CDR3 DNA reads TGTGCCAGCAGCCGGACAGCAACCTTCCAAGAGACCCAGTACTTC. This translates into CASSRTATFQETQYF.

The chain carries TRBV29-1 and TRBJ2-7, with 8 bases aligning to TRBD1. V lost 5 bases and J lost 3; bases outside the gene matches: 3. Germline assignment: CDR1 SQVTM and CDR2 ANQGSEA. CDR3 size: 12 residues. The CDR3 spells CSVLDRGYEQYF. DNA for the CDR3: TGCAGCGTTCTAGACAGGGGCTACGAGCAGTACTTC.